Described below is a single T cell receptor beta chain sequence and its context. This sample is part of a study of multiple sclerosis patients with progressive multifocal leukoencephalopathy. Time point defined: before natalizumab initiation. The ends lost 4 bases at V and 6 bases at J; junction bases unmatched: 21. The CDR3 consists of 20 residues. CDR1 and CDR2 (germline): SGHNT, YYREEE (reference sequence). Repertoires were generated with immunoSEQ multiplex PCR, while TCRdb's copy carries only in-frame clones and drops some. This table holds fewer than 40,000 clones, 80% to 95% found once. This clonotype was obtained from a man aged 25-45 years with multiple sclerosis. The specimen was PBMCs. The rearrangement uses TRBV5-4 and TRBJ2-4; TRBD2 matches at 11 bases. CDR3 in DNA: TGTGCCAGCAGCGTCGATCAGCCTTTAGCGGGAGGGCCTGGGAGAAACATTCAGTACTTC. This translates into CASSVDQPLAGGPGRNIQYF. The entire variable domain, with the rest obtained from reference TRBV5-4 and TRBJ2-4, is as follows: ETGVTQSPTHLIKTRGQQVTLRCSSQSGHNTVSWYQQALGQGPQFIFQYYREEENGRGNFPPRFSGLQFPNYSSELNVNALELDDSALYLCASSVDQPLAGGPGRNIQYFGAGTRLSVL.